This TCR beta chain stems from a study of cytomegalovirus exposure and HLA in healthy donors. On the study more broadly: The same platform was used for the 100 to 150 validation repertoires and the roughly 670 first-cohort repertoires, a later analysis reported. General study findings and limits: A list of 150 or so TCR beta chains associated with cytomegalovirus was given. Testing in vitro showed a few CMV-associated chains specific for CMV antigens. The majority of TCR sequences were rare, yet some public TCRs appeared in many donors.

TCRdb keeps only in-frame clones here, not all; method: immunoSEQ multiplex PCR. The sample lists approximately 230,000 clones; about 90% were seen once. A word on this clone: What it binds is not known.

The CDR3 totals 14 residues. Trimming left V 6 bases short and J 6 bases short, with 18 bases between. The germline V gene has CDR1 MNHEY and CDR2 SVGAGI. Material: PBMCs. The TCR comes from a man between 18 and 29 years old in good health and CMV-seropositive. This chain links TRBV6-5 with TRBJ2-7; D is possibly TRBD1 or TRBD2 (5 bases each). The CDR3 sequence: CASSPSGRVPEQYF. CDR3 sequence (DNA): TGTGCCAGCAGCCCCTCGGGGCGAGTTCCCGAGCAGTACTTC.